This TCR beta chain came from a study of spatial heterogeneity in lung cancer. Study context: A module score for T cells, taken from matched bulk RNA-seq, correlated strongly with TCR transcript counts in tumor regions. Study-wide results and caveats: As ubiquitous and regional nonsynonymous mutations varied, counts of ubiquitous and regional expanded TCRs tracked them, respectively. Counts of expanded alpha and beta TCRs within tumors tracked the tumor nonsynonymous mutation count.

As to time point: sample taken at primary tumor resection. Whole RNA from tumor, nontumor lung or frozen PBMC was sequenced unsorted. As for this clonotype: No antigen is known for it. Its ends do not fully match the called genes, so a read error is possible.

TCRdb used MiXCR to reprocess the 5' RACE reads, holding one entry per CDR3 protein. The sample lists over 10,000 distinct CDR3 sequences, 5.1% seen once, with roughly 24% in the top ten. Sequenced material: lung tumor tissue, taken at surgery. This receptor was identified in a male donor with early-stage non-small cell lung cancer.

The CDR3 region has the DNA TGTGCCACCAGCGGAGATGTGGGCTACGAGCAGTACTTC. Its translation is CATSGDVGYEQYF. This chain connects TRBV15 to TRBJ2-7; no definite D call. Germline CDR1 reads LNHNV; CDR2 reads YYDKDF (reference sequence). CDR3 length: 13 residues.